This TCR beta chain was observed in a study of blood T cell repertoires in COVID-19 (dated by TCRdb to the early 2020s). With regard to the full study: The collaborator samples originated in the United States, Italy and Spain and spanned the acute and convalescent phases of COVID-19. The samples were drawn from two sources: the first 160 participants of the ongoing ImmuneRACE study, and 1,000 to 1,500 subjects contributed by 6 global collaborators. The repertoires were released in a freely available public database intended as a resource for research on the immune response to SARS-CoV-2. A de-identified subject ID, COVID-19 status, age in years and sex were almost always included in the sample metadata. The prospective study material was composed of cDNA or gDNA derived from T cells, B-cell-depleted T cells, or PBMCs. The dataset comprised deeply sampled blood TCRbeta repertoires from subjects exposed to, actively infected with, or recovered from COVID-19. HLA class I and class II types, where available, came from metadata supplied by the sample provider rather than from assay-based typing. Overall study results and their limits: Clinical and demographic metadata were provided uncurated, with the amount varying by source and participant.

TCRbeta CDR3 regions were amplified from genomic DNA by means of the immunoSEQ Assay, a bias-controlled multiplex PCR. The study's own analysis went as follows. Nucleated cell counts per sample were estimated from amplification of reference gene primers within the assay. Sequence reads were collapsed and filtered to measure the absolute abundance of every unique TCRbeta CDR3 rearrangement. Productive Simpson clonality was computed per sample as the square root of Simpson's diversity index over productive rearrangements. TCRdb took over this immuneACCESS table, retaining in-frame rearrangements with V and J assigned. Such tables are incomplete; in checked studies, under half of the missing clones stem from an unresolved V gene, and the remainder is unexplained. From that table come the V and J calls and clone size; the DNA was used to work out D and trimming. A total of approximately 200,000 clones appear in this sample, around 84% of them only once. The ten largest clones capture about 11% of the sample.

Reading the germline V gene gives CDR1 SQVTM and CDR2 ANQGSEA. Trimming takes 5 bases from V and 8 bases from J, and the germline ends sit 15 bases apart. The CDR3 runs 12 residues from the cysteine to the phenylalanine. CDR3 DNA only is kept here, 36 bases in frame from base 1. One collaborating source in Seattle enrolled patients while the patients were actively infected and followed the patients over time throughout the course of disease. Collaborating institutions collected whole blood in K2EDTA tubes following their own protocols. For TCRbeta analysis, collaborators shipped samples as frozen whole blood, isolated PBMCs, or DNA extracted from either of those sample types. Comments on this clone: It has no known antigen specificity. Per-base qualities were not stored, and no clone one base away is much larger.

This clonotype originated in a woman older than 75 with COVID-19, enrolled during active disease. Specimen: peripheral blood. The chain links TRBV29-1 with TRBJ1-2; tentative D gene TRBD1, with 5 bases matching. The base sequence is TGCAGCGTTCGGCTGGGGCTACGGGGCTACACCTTC. Translated, it reads CSVRLGLRGYTF.